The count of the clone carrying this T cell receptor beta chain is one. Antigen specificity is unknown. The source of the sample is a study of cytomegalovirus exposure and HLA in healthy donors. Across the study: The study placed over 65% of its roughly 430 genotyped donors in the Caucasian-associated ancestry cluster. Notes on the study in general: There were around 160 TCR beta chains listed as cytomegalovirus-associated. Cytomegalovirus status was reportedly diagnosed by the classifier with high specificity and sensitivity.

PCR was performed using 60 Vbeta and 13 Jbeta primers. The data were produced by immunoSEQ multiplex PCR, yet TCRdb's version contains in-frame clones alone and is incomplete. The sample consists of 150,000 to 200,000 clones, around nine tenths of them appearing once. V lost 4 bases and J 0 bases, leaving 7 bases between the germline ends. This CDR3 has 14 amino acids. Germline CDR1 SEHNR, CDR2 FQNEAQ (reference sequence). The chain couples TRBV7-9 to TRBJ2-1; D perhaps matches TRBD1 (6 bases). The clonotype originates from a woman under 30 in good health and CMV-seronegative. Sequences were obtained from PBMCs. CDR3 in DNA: TGTGCCAGCAGCTCGGACAGCTCCTACAATGAGCAGTTCTTC. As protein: CASSSDSSYNEQFF.